This T cell receptor beta chain originates from a study of cytomegalovirus exposure and HLA in healthy donors. The PCR used 60 Vbeta and 13 Jbeta primers. Using immunoSEQ multiplex PCR, the repertoire was profiled, and TCRdb retains in-frame clones only, with some absent. Its table records 80,000 to 100,000 clones. Unmatched junction bases numbered 6, after V lost 4 bases and J lost 5 bases. Germline assignment: CDR1 SGDLS and CDR2 YYNGEE. The CDR3 consists of 14 residues. J is TRBJ2-5 and V is TRBV9, with 9 bases matching TRBD2. The specimen sequenced was PBMCs. The receptor's source is a man aged 50-60 years in good health and CMV-seropositive. The CDR3: CASSRAGGWETQYF. The DNA of the CDR3 is TGTGCCAGCAGCCGAGCGGGAGGATGGGAGACCCAGTACTTC.